This T cell receptor (beta chain) was sequenced for a study of cytomegalovirus exposure and HLA in healthy donors (dated by TCRdb to the late 2010s). Background for the entire study: In an earlier analysis of under 600 of the donors, 250 to 300 Gb of sequence data and 95 million to 130 million unique TCR beta sequences from about 190 million T cells were reported. An early release covering roughly 600 HLA-typed donors comprised about 320 gigabases of sequencing data and around 86 million unique TCR sequences. Of the 350 to 450 genotyped donors, about 80% fell in the genetic ancestry cluster associated with self-reported Caucasian donors. The aim of the study was to test whether cataloging public T cell receptors could identify signatures of past pathogen exposure. The study profiled the T cell repertoires of some 610 subjects by immunosequencing and related them to cytomegalovirus serostatus. A separate validation cohort of approximately 120 different subjects was used in addition to the roughly 720-subject first cohort. To predict cytomegalovirus infection status, the study brought together high-throughput TCR immunosequencing, statistical association of individual TCRs with disease status, and machine learning. A later analysis re-analyzed previously published TCR beta repertoires from 660 or so donors and added high-resolution HLA genotyping to study TCR occurrence patterns. Rather than using new phenotypic data, the later analysis identified candidate immune exposures from TCR beta sequences and from how often those sequences occurred across donors. In an earlier analysis of 587 of the donors, high-throughput TCR beta sequencing was used to judge whether each TCR beta V gene segment behaved as functional or pseudogenic. Donor age, sex, ethnicity and CMV serostatus were compiled together with the repertoire data. Genome-wide SNP genotypes for about 65% of the 666 donors were used in a later genetic analysis, which treated that subset as a discovery cohort. Every discovery cohort repertoire had been produced on one sequencing platform. Class I and class II HLA loci were covered by the typing at four-digit resolution. The number of donors typed differed by locus, with roughly 629-640 for A, B, C, DRB1 and DQB1, roughly 520 for DQA1, 600 to 610 for DPA1, and over 400 for DPB1. Five DR-DQ haplotypes were handled as single units for association and clustering because linkage in the cohort was strong. On average, over 200,000 unique TCR beta nucleotide sequences were sequenced per donor among 398 genotyped donors of the cohort, with roughly a sixth of those sequences being non-productive. Results and caveats for the whole study, not just this receptor: Most CMV-associated TCR beta chains appeared to be HLA-restricted in a later analysis, and the HLA associations seemed to be driven largely by CMV exposure. Broadly in line with IMGT annotations, most TCR beta V segments showed up in productive rearrangements about 87% or about 30% of the time in an earlier analysis of approximately 640 of the donors. This cohort had only TCR beta chains sequenced, and the lack of alpha or paired-chain data limited which features could be detected. The only immune exposure information available for the cohort was CMV serostatus. It was suggested by the authors that the approach could potentially be generalized to other disease states and immunological phenotypes. When HLA alleles, especially DR and DQ, strongly co-occurred, attributing TCR associations to individual alleles was difficult. Because HLA typing was unavailable for some donors at each locus, only the typed subset was used in association tests. A few of the identified cytomegalovirus-associated TCR beta chains were confirmed in vitro to be specific for cytomegalovirus antigens. At a false discovery rate of 0.05, a later analysis linked roughly 17,000 TCR beta sequences to specific HLA alleles. The study listed 170 or so TCR beta chains as associated with cytomegalovirus. Presence/absence analyses assumed roughly uniform sequencing depth across donors, an assumption that may not hold. In a later analysis, TCR association rates were found to vary across HLA loci, with the most associated TCRs seen for DRB1 alleles and the fewest for HLA-C alleles. The classifier was reported to diagnose cytomegalovirus status with high specificity and sensitivity in both the original and validation cohorts. The earlier analysis of 587 of the donors excluded approximately 15 rarely observed V segments, including chromosome 9 orphons, because counts were too low. The sequencing pipeline was judged likely to have produced a cluster of highly shared sequence variants as a technical artifact. Linkage disequilibrium might explain the correlated functional status among segregating V segments, but an unknown experimental factor could not be ruled out. A further reported finding was that TCR beta sequences accurately predicted the HLA-A and HLA-B alleles for most subjects in the first cohort. In a later analysis, HLA-associated TCR beta chains were found to be more clonally expanded and to have lower generation probabilities than equally common non-associated chains. A later analysis reported that several top co-occurrence clusters appeared linked to parvovirus B19, influenza, CMV and Epstein-Barr virus. A later genetic analysis reported fewer N-insertions in productive TCRs among donors in an Asian-associated ancestry cluster than the roughly 700-donor mean. Some IMGT-functional V segments, including TRBV6-2 and TRBV6-3, could not be told apart with the 87-base-pair reads, so those segments were excluded. An association between a missense DCLRE1C variant and V-gene and J-gene trimming of TCR beta chains was found in a later genetic analysis and replicated in an independent cohort. Most TCR sequences were observed very rarely across donors, whereas some public TCRs were present in many individuals.

With regard to this clone: Its recognized antigen is unknown. No much larger clone exists at a distance of one base, and base qualities are not known.

At the junction V is shortened by 6 bases and J by 9 bases, with 18 bases in between. The germline V gene (reference sequence) gives CDR1 as MNHNY and CDR2 as SVGAGI. The CDR3 holds 15 amino acids from the cysteine to the phenylalanine. Kept here is only the CDR3 DNA, which spans 45 bases and is read in frame from base 1. The cohort was made up of roughly 670 healthy bone marrow donors. At the time of sampling, every cohort member was nominally healthy, though immune exposures that went unrecorded were likely present. The donor tested CMV seropositive, placing the donor among the 250 to 350 seropositive members of the cohort. Each donor provided a peripheral blood sample, and peripheral blood mononuclear cells were used for TCR beta sequencing. Genomic DNA was extracted from the blood cell samples with the Qiagen DNeasy Blood Extraction Kit. The library came from the immunoSEQ multiplex PCR assay. The multiplex PCR relied on a mix of 60 forward primers for TCR Vbeta segments and 13 reverse primers for TCR Jbeta segments. Amplification of the CDR3 region of rearranged TCR beta genes was performed with a multiplex PCR assay on genomic DNA. The Illumina HiSeq System was used to sequence the amplified TCR beta libraries as 87-base-pair reads. Under the source paper's analysis protocol: Across the 670 or so repertoires, a later analysis counted approximately 83 million unique TCR beta chains, approximately 12 million of which were shared by at least two donors. Raw reads were error-corrected and collapsed into unique sequences by a nearest-neighbor algorithm in which closely related sequences were merged to remove PCR and sequencing errors. To assign V, D and J gene segments, CDR3 sequences were aligned to IMGT reference sequences. Each retained sequence needed at least a six-nucleotide match to both a V gene segment and a J gene segment. Rearrangements were called productive when the CDR3 lacked stop codons and stayed in frame with V and J; all others were non-productive. Following IMGT convention, CDR3 was defined as the stretch from the second conserved V-encoded cysteine up to the conserved J-encoded phenylalanine. Sequences without an unambiguous match to a single V gene segment were excluded from the earlier analysis of 450 to 750 of the donors. In an earlier analysis of 587 of the donors, V segments were called functional above 56.7% productive rearrangements and were called segregating when the between-donor standard deviation exceeded 5%. A statistical classification framework was built for diagnosing cytomegalovirus status from the catalog of TCR beta chain sequences. In a later analysis, TCR nucleotide sequences were compared against IMGT/GENE-DB human TR gene sequences so that V and J genes could be assigned. Using the TCRdist pipeline, a later analysis assigned CDR3 sequences along with most-parsimonious VDJ recombination scenarios. In a later analysis, every TCR beta chain was defined by the combination of its CDR3 amino acid sequence and its V-gene family, and reads without a unique V-gene family were dropped. To address suspected cross-contamination and a sequencing artifact, a later analysis removed a few hundred highly shared, low-generation-probability nucleotide sequences. In a later analysis, a clonal expansion index was calculated for each public chain from normalized within-repertoire ranks of inferred template counts. A later analysis computed generation probabilities with a VDJ recombination model fitted to out-of-frame rearrangements, and checked the results against IGoR. Hypergeometric tests were used in a later analysis to score TCR-TCR, TCR-HLA and TCR-CMV co-occurrence, with a repertoire-size bias correction applied to the TCR pairs. A later analysis estimated false discovery rates by permuting HLA or CMV assignments 20 times. In a later analysis, co-occurring TCRs were grouped using DBSCAN, with TCRdist sequence similarity added in when clustering inside HLA-allele-positive subsets. Repertoires with fewer than 30,000 or more than 120,000 public chains were left out of co-occurrence clustering, as were five repertoires with anomalous nucleotide sharing. TCRdb retrieved this table from immuneACCESS and kept in-frame rearrangements only. Not all clones are present; in checked studies, unresolved V genes account for under half, and no reason is known for the remainder. V and J calls and clone size are copied from that table; D and trimming were computed from the DNA. The sample table records 200,000 to 250,000 clones; 70% of these occur just once. 2.6% of the sample comes from the top ten.

The chain uses TRBV6-6 and TRBJ1-6, with the D gene not clear enough to name. Sample: PBMCs. The TCR originated in a man in his forties in good health and CMV-seropositive. The DNA is TGTGCCAGCAGCCTCGCCGGGGAAAGTGTTTCACCCCTCCACTTT. This translates into CASSLAGESVSPLHF.